What follows are 17 T cell receptor beta chains derived from one specimen sequenced in a study of CD8 T cells in ankylosing spondylitis. The antigens these receptors bind are not known. TCRdb called the 5' RACE reads again in MiXCR, with one record for every CDR3 protein. The sample contains about 220,000 distinct CDR3 sequences, approximately 16% of which appear only once. Study-wide findings and caveats: A TCR beta motif made of fewer than ten highly homologous variants seemed typical of ankylosing spondylitis blood.

Sequences were obtained from blood, either unsorted or a sorted T cell fraction (not recorded which). These receptors were obtained from a male donor with ankylosing spondylitis.

The chain employs TRBV6-1 and TRBJ1-5; D ambiguous. CDR1 MNHNS and CDR2 SASEGT come from the germline V gene. The CDR3 consists of 14 residues. V lost 4 bases to trimming and J lost 1 base, with 8 bases between them. The CDR3 DNA follows: TGTGCCAGCAGTGCGCTCGAAAGCAATCAGCCCCAGCATTTT. It encodes CASSALESNQPQHF.

This clonotype was observed a few times. This chain connects TRBV11-2 to TRBJ2-3; 7 bases are shared with TRBD2. Unmatched junction bases numbered 5, after V lost 1 base and J lost 7 bases. The CDR3 covers 14 residues. From germline, CDR1 is SGHAT and CDR2 FQNNGV. This CDR3 reads CASSLGGGSNTQYF. CDR3 DNA sequence: TGTGCCAGCAGCTTAGGGGGCGGGAGCAATACGCAGTATTTT. The entire variable domain, with the rest obtained from reference TRBV11-2 and TRBJ2-3, is as follows: EAGVAQSPRYKIIEKRQSVAFWCNPISGHATLYWYQQILGQGPKLLIQFQNNGVVDDSQLPKDRFSAERLKGVDSTLKIQPAKLEDSAVYLCASSLGGGSNTQYFGPGTRLTVL.

This clonotype has at least ten counts. The chain employs TRBV7-9 and TRBJ2-7; 8 bases fit TRBD1. Unmatched junction bases numbered 8, after V lost 5 bases and J lost 8 bases. Germline V gene data show CDR1 as SEHNR and CDR2 as FQNEAQ (reference sequence). The length of the CDR3 is 13 residues. The CDR3 sequence: CASSPGQGVKQYF. The DNA for the CDR3 is TGTGCCAGCAGCCCCGGACAGGGAGTAAAGCAGTACTTC.

This chain joins TRBV12-5 and TRBJ1-1; 7 positions agree with TRBD1. Germline trimming cut 1 base from V and 0 bases from J; bases unmatched to any gene: 5. This CDR3 has 16 amino acids. CDR1 LGHNT and CDR2 FRNRAP come from the germline V gene. For the CDR3, the DNA is TGTGCTAGTGGTTTGGGCTCGACAGGGTTGAACACTGAAGCTTTCTTT. It yields the protein CASGLGSTGLNTEAFF.

In this sample, this clonotype turned up a few times. The CDR3 sequence is CASSQEQGDQPQHF. DNA for the CDR3: TGCGCCAGCAGCCAAGAACAGGGGGATCAGCCCCAGCATTTT. This chain joins TRBV4-1 and TRBJ1-5, with 8 bases matching TRBD1. Germline values: CDR1 MGHRA, CDR2 YSYEKL. With V trimmed by 0 bases and J by 5 bases, 0 bases remained unmatched. The CDR3 contains 14 residues.

The chain carries TRBV30 and TRBJ2-6; unclear D gene. Germline V CDR1 and CDR2: GTSNPN, SVGIG (reference sequence). Trimming shortened V by 1 base and J by 0 bases, and 4 bases separated the two germline ends. There are 14 residues in the CDR3. The CDR3 protein is CAWSAVSGANVLTF. DNA of the CDR3: TGTGCCTGGAGTGCAGTCTCTGGGGCCAACGTCCTGACTTTC.

This clonotype was detected ten times or more. This sequence joins TRBV12-3 or TRBV12-4 and TRBJ1-1; the D gene is possibly TRBD1 (5 bases). CDR3 size: 12 residues. V dropped 6 bases and J dropped 3 bases, with 8 bases sitting between them. As DNA, the CDR3 is TGTGCCAGCAGCTGGGGGGACACTGAAGCTTTCTTT. This encodes CASSWGDTEAFF.

The CDR3 DNA is TGTGCCAGCAGTTTGACGACAGGGGGCAGTTTGTTTTTT. It is translated as CASSLTTGGSLFF. This chain joins TRBV27 and TRBJ1-4, with 10 bases lining up with TRBD1. The germline V gene has CDR1 MNHEY and CDR2 SMNVEV (reference sequence). After removal of 3 bases from V and 15 bases from J, the junction contained 7 bases not matched to a gene. This CDR3 contains 13 residues.

This clonotype was observed at least ten times. V and J are TRBV9 and TRBJ2-2; unclear D gene. The germline gives CDR1 SGDLS, CDR2 YYNGEE. The CDR3 is 13 amino acids. V dropped 3 bases and J dropped 1 base, with 4 bases sitting between them. The CDR3 sequence is CASSGQNTGELFF. As DNA, the CDR3 is TGTGCCAGCAGCGGACAGAACACCGGGGAGCTGTTTTTT.

This chain connects TRBV7-9 to TRBJ1-2, with 7 bases lining up with TRBD1. CDR1 is SEHNR, CDR2 FQNEAQ, per germline (reference sequence). V shed 8 bases and J 2 bases; nucleotides not matched to a gene: 17. The CDR3 loop spans 17 amino acids. Here the CDR3 DNA reads TGTGCCAGCCAGCCCCCCCTCGAGACAGGGATGAACTATGGCTACACCTTC. Residues: CASQPPLETGMNYGYTF. Full variable domain (outside the CDR3, taken from reference TRBV7-9 and TRBJ1-2): DTGVSQNPRHKITKRGQNVTFRCDPISEHNRLYWYRQTLGQGPEFLTYFQNEAQLEKSRLLSDRFSAERPKGSFSTLEIQRTEQGDSAMYLCASQPPLETGMNYGYTFGSGTRLTVV.

This clonotype has just a few counts. This chain uses TRBV20-1 with TRBJ2-1; 7 bases are a match to TRBD2. The junction had 11 bases not matched to a gene; V was cut back by 0 bases and J by 0 bases. CDR1 DFQATT and CDR2 SNEGSKA come from the germline V gene (reference sequence). CDR3 length: 18 residues. The CDR3 sequence: CSARDPDLADLSYNEQFF. CDR3 coding DNA: TGCAGTGCTAGAGATCCAGATCTAGCGGACCTCTCCTACAATGAGCAGTTCTTC.

This clonotype was observed a few times. V gene TRBV11-2 combines with J gene TRBJ2-1; 11 bases agree with TRBD2. The ends lost 3 bases at V and 2 bases at J; junction bases unmatched: 12. This CDR3 is 19 amino acids long. CDR1 is SGHAT and CDR2 is FQNNGV in the germline V gene. The CDR3: CASSLGPLAGGRAYNEQFF. In DNA form, the CDR3 reads TGTGCCAGCAGCTTGGGGCCGCTAGCGGGGGGACGTGCCTACAATGAGCAGTTCTTC. Together with reference TRBV11-2 and TRBJ2-1, the CDR3 gives the full variable domain: EAGVAQSPRYKIIEKRQSVAFWCNPISGHATLYWYQQILGQGPKLLIQFQNNGVVDDSQLPKDRFSAERLKGVDSTLKIQPAKLEDSAVYLCASSLGPLAGGRAYNEQFFGPGTRLTVL.

The rearrangement uses TRBV7-6 and TRBJ2-1; weak D call: TRBD2 (5 bases). Trimming pared 5 bases from V and 8 bases from J, leaving 19 bases between. The CDR3 covers 15 residues. Germline V lookup: CDR1 SGHVS, CDR2 FNYEAQ. This CDR3 is CASSPPNTVEDEQFF. For the CDR3, the DNA is TGTGCCAGCAGCCCACCAAACACGGTGGAGGATGAGCAGTTCTTC. Using reference TRBV7-6 and TRBJ2-1 for the parts outside the CDR3, the full variable domain is GAGVSQSPRYKVTKRGQDVALRCDPISGHVSLYWYRQALGQGPEFLTYFNYEAQQDKSGLPNDRFSAERPEGSISTLTIQRTEQRDSAMYRCASSPPNTVEDEQFFGPGTRLTVL.

This clonotype was detected a few times. The rearrangement uses TRBV30 and TRBJ2-7; D perhaps matches TRBD1 (6 bases). V lost 0 bases to trimming and J lost 4 bases, with 7 bases between them. This CDR3 is 12 amino acids long. In germline, CDR1 is GTSNPN, CDR2 SVGIG (reference sequence). CDR3 region: CAWSVQGYEQYF. DNA of the CDR3: TGTGCCTGGAGTGTACAGGGTTACGAGCAGTACTTC.

This chain links TRBV4-1 with TRBJ2-1, with TRBD2 identical over 16 bases. The germline V gene has CDR1 MGHRA and CDR2 YSYEKL. The V gene end was trimmed by 3 bases and the J gene end by 9 bases; junction bases not matched to a gene: 11. The CDR3 is 18 amino acids. The CDR3 nucleotides read TGCGCCAGCAGCCATCGGACCGGGACTAGCGGGGGGGCGGGTGAGCAGTTCTTC. It encodes CASSHRTGTSGGAGEQFF.

This clonotype was counted ten times or more. J is TRBJ2-7 and V is TRBV29-1; 8 nucleotides line up with TRBD2. The CDR3 covers 13 residues. The germline gives CDR1 SQVTM, CDR2 ANQGSEA. The V gene end was trimmed by 3 bases and the J gene end by 5 bases; junction bases not matched to a gene: 6. CDR3 protein: CSVEAREGNEQYF. CDR3 bases: TGCAGCGTTGAGGCACGGGAGGGTAACGAGCAGTACTTC.

This chain connects TRBV18 to TRBJ1-1; tentatively, D is TRBD1 (6 bases). V lost 3 bases, J lost 1 base, and 12 bases lay in between. The germline V gene has CDR1 KGHSH and CDR2 LQKENI. The CDR3 extends over 15 amino acids. The CDR3 region has the DNA TGTGCCAGCTCACCCCGCGTGGGACAGAACACTGAAGCTTTCTTT. Residues: CASSPRVGQNTEAFF.